This paragraph covers one TCR beta chain sequence. Germline V lookup: CDR1 MDHEN, CDR2 SYDVKM. Trimming pared 6 bases from V and 1 base from J, leaving 16 bases between. CDR3 length: 16 residues. The data are from a study of blood T cell repertoires in COVID-19. The wider study: Sites across the United States, Italy and Spain contributed samples from acute and convalescent COVID-19.

Some clones are missing from TCRdb's copy, which holds only in-frame ones; the method was immunoSEQ multiplex PCR. The repertoire holds 300,000 to 350,000 clones, with 80% to 90% as singletons. The sequenced sample consisted of PBMCs or T cells enriched from blood (not recorded which). This receptor was identified in a man younger than 40 who had recovered from COVID-19. The chain combines TRBV28 with TRBJ1-5; maybe TRBD1 (6 bases). CDR3 amino acids: CASSRLQGSSNQPQHF. CDR3 nucleotides: TGTGCCAGCAGCAGATTACAGGGCTCAAGCAATCAGCCCCAGCATTTT.